This TCR beta chain is drawn from a study of blood T cell repertoires in COVID-19. TCRdb keeps only in-frame clones here, not all; method: immunoSEQ multiplex PCR. The data show some 490,000 clones, with 70% to 90% seen just once and roughly 8.5% held by the top ten. In terms of age and location, participants ranged from about 18 to 90 years and lived in approximately 26 US areas. All recovered Cohort 3 donors got two negative PCRs, got clearance, or saw symptom resolution. Sequencing input: PBMCs or T cells enriched from blood (not recorded which). The TCR comes from a woman aged 60-70 years who had recovered from COVID-19.

In DNA, the CDR3 is TGTGCCAGCAAATGGGACAGCAAGGCCGGGGAGCTGTTTTTT. Encoded protein: CASKWDSKAGELFF. The rearrangement joins TRBV2 to TRBJ2-2; 7 positions agree with TRBD1. This CDR3 spans 14 amino acids. V was clipped by 7 bases and J by 6 bases; unmatched bases: 8. The germline CDR1 and CDR2 sequences are SNHLY and FYNNEI.